Each of the 7 T cell receptor beta chains below was sequenced from the same sample in a study of beta chain features in type 1 diabetes (dated by TCRdb to 2017 to 2018). The receptor library was made with the immunoSEQ multiplex PCR assay. The entire amount of isolated RNA was reverse transcribed using the High Capacity cDNA Reverse Transcription Kit, so the sequenced TCRB transcripts were expressed ones. In TCRdb, the immuneACCESS table is reduced to in-frame sequences with V and J assigned. These tables do not hold every clone; where another copy was compared, an unresolved V gene accounts for under half, and the others remain unexplained. The sample table holds about 170,000 clones, of which around 8% were seen once. The leading ten clones occupy approximately 1% of the sample. Study-level results and caveats: A moderate but significant shortening of TCRB CDR3 length was observed in type 1 diabetes patients in all four CD4+ subsets.

The antigens of these receptors remain unknown. The sample taken for sequencing was central memory CD4+ T cells from blood. These receptors were collected from a woman between 40 and 50 years old with type 1 diabetes.

The table lists this clone with many counts. The chain uses TRBV19 and TRBJ2-1; 10 bases line up with TRBD2. Germline values: CDR1 LNHDA, CDR2 SQIVND (reference sequence). The CDR3 has 16 residues. V lost 5 bases to trimming and J lost 5 bases; unmatched junction nucleotides: 9. The DNA for the CDR3 is TGTGCCAGTAGTTCGCGGCTAGCGGGAGTAAACAATGAGCAGTTCTTC. This codes for CASSSRLAGVNNEQFF.

This clone came up a few times. The rearrangement links TRBV7-3 to TRBJ2-5; D might be TRBD1 (5 bases). Germline CDR1 reads SGHTA; CDR2 reads FQGTGA. The CDR3 consists of 14 residues. V was trimmed by 5 bases and J by 4 bases, leaving 14 bases between them. CDR3 loop: CASSPGYRGETQYF. The CDR3 nucleotides are TGTGCCAGCAGCCCAGGATATAGGGGAGAGACCCAGTACTTC.

This clone was counted between two and nine times. The chain recombines TRBV21-1 with TRBJ1-1; the D call in the table, TRBD1, was not verified against the DNA. TRBV21-1 is a pseudogene segment. The CDR3 consists of 17 residues. The CDR3, as DNA: TGTGCCAGCAGCAAAGAGCCCGACAGGGAGGTGAACACTGAAGCTTTCTTT. Amino acids: CASSKEPDREVNTEAFF.

This clone has a handful of counts. The chain has TRBV7-2 and TRBJ2-5; 9 bases match TRBD1. CDR1 is SGHTA and CDR2 is FQGNSA in the germline V gene. The CDR3 has 17 amino acids. The J segment lost 1 base and the V segment lost 0 bases, leaving 6 bases of the junction unmatched. CDR3: CASSLARTGGGQETQYF. Written as DNA, the CDR3 is TGTGCCAGCAGCTTAGCCCGTACAGGGGGCGGCCAAGAGACCCAGTACTTC.

This rearrangement joins TRBV5-6 to TRBJ2-1, with D possibly being TRBD2 (5 bases). With 1 base removed from V and 2 bases from J, the gap between germline ends came to 10 bases. Germline-derived CDR1 and CDR2 are SGHDT and YYEEEE. The CDR3 has 15 amino acids. CDR3 amino acids: CASSLSGRAYNEQFF. CDR3 DNA sequence: TGTGCCAGCAGCTTGAGTGGGCGGGCCTACAATGAGCAGTTCTTC.

The rearrangement joins TRBV9 to TRBJ2-7; D possibly corresponds to TRBD2 (6 bases). The V end was cut by 0 bases, the J end by 2 bases, with 9 bases between. The CDR3 spans 14 residues. CDR1 and CDR2 from the germline V gene are SGDLS and YYNGEE. For the CDR3, the DNA is TGTGCCAGCAGCGTAGGACTAGACCCCTACGAGCAGTACTTC. Protein: CASSVGLDPYEQYF.

The genes are TRBV28 and TRBJ2-7; 7 nucleotides align to TRBD1. CDR1 and CDR2 (germline): MDHEN, SYDVKM. The CDR3 loop spans 14 amino acids. J gave up 0 bases and V 4 bases, and 3 bases lay outside the gene matches. The CDR3 region has the DNA TGTGCCAGCAGTTCGGGACAGCGCTCCTACGAGCAGTACTTC. Translated, it gives CASSSGQRSYEQYF.